This TCR beta chain originates from a study of cytomegalovirus exposure and HLA in healthy donors. Whole-study findings and limits: Researchers counted around 170 TCR beta chains as cytomegalovirus-associated.

In the case of this clone: The antigen remains unidentified.

V lost 6 bases to trimming and J lost 4 bases, with 15 bases between them. Germline V gene sequence: CDR1 SNHLY, CDR2 FYNNEI. The CDR3 is 14 residues long. This PCR relied on a set of 60 Vbeta primers and 13 Jbeta primers. Generated by immunoSEQ multiplex PCR, the TCRdb table keeps only in-frame clones and is missing some. The sample includes roughly 130,000 clones, 65% to 85% of them seen just once. The receptor was isolated from a woman between 35 and 50 years old in good health and CMV-seronegative. This chain links TRBV2 with TRBJ1-1, with D perhaps TRBD1 (5 bases). Source material: PBMCs. As DNA, the CDR3 is TGTGCCAGCAGAGGGGTCTTAGGCGGCACTGAAGCTTTCTTT. Its protein product is CASRGVLGGTEAFF.